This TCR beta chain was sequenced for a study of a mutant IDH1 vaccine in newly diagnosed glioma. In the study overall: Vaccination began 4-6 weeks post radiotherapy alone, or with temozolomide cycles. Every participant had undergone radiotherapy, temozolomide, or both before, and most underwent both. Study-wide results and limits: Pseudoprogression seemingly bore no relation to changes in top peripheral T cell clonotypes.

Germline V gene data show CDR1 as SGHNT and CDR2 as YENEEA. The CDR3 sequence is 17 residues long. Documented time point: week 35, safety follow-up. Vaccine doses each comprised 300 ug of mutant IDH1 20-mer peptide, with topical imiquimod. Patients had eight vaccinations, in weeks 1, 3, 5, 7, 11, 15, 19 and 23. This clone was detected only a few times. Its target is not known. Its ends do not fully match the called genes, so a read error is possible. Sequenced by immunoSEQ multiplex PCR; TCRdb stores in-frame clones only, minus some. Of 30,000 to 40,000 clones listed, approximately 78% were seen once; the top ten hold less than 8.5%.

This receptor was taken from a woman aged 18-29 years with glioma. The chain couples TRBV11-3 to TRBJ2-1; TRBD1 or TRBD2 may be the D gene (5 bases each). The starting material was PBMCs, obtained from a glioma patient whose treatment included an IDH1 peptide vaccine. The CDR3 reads CASSLAYFSGPNNEQFF. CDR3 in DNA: TGTGCCAGCAGCTTAGCATACTTTTCGGGGCCAAACAATGAACAGTTCTTC.